This is a list of T cell receptor beta chains from one sample in a study of T cell changes during pregnancy in multiple sclerosis. Libraries were prepared by immunoSEQ multiplex PCR; TCRdb keeps only in-frame clonotypes and omits some of them. The sample has tens of thousands of clones, approximately 90% seen once; the top ten hold around 7%. The source was CD8+ T cells from peripheral blood mononuclear cells, collected in the third trimester of pregnancy. The receptors here all came from a female donor with multiple sclerosis, enrolled in a pregnancy study. Each CDR3 is given with its conserved first and last residue. D genes are given only for firm matches. The size of a clone is reported for some rows only, either as once, few or many, or as a class for expanded clones.

clone_size	d_call	v_call	j_call	cdr3_nt	cdr3_aa
few	TRBD2	TRBV4-2	TRBJ2-2	TGTGCCAGCAGCCTCGGGGGGGACACCGGGGAGCTGTTTTTT	CASSLGGDTGELFF
once	NA	TRBV5-4	TRBJ1-1	TGTGCCACACAGATGAACACTGAAGCTTTCTTT	CATQMNTEAFF
NA	TRBD1	TRBV5-4	TRBJ2-7	TGTGCCAGCAGCTTCCGGGACAGGGGGTCCTACGAGCAGTACTTC	CASSFRDRGSYEQYF
NA	NA	TRBV6-1	TRBJ2-7	TGTGCCAGCAGTGTTACCTACGAGCAGTACTTC	CASSVTYEQYF
NA	NA	TRBV19	TRBJ1-6	TGTGCCAGTAGTAACCTCAGGGATTCACCCCTCCACTTT	CASSNLRDSPLHF
NA	NA	TRBV10-1	TRBJ2-3	TGCGCCAGTGACGGGGTGGGGGCGAGGGACACAGATACGCAGTATTTT	CASDGVGARDTDTQYF
NA	TRBD1	TRBV30	TRBJ2-7	TGTGCCTGGAGTAAGACAGGGGCCTACGAGCAGTACTTC	CAWSKTGAYEQYF
NA	TRBD1	TRBV10-2	TRBJ2-2	TGCGCCAGCAGTGAGTTGGACAGGGCGAACACCGGGGAGCTGTTTTTT	CASSELDRANTGELFF
NA	TRBD1	TRBV4-3	TRBJ1-2	TGCGCCAGCAGTGGACAGGAAGGCCCCTATGGCTACACCTTC	CASSGQEGPYGYTF
once	NA	TRBV7-2	TRBJ2-1	TGTGCCAGCAGCCGCGGTCGTAGCCGCGATCATGAGCAGTTCTTC	CASSRGRSRDHEQFF
NA	NA	TRBV11-2	TRBJ2-7	TGTGCCAGCAGCCCTTGGGCAGGCTACGAGCAGTACTTC	CASSPWAGYEQYF
NA	NA	TRBV27	TRBJ2-7	TGTGCCAGCAGTTTATCCCAGGACAGCTACGAGCAGTACTTC	CASSLSQDSYEQYF
once	NA	TRBV6-6	TRBJ1-5	TGTGCCAGCAGGCGTACCGATAGCGAGCCCCAGCATTTT	CASRRTDSEPQHF
once	NA	TRBV11-2	TRBJ1-1	TGTGCCAGCAGCTTAGCTGCGCGCACTGAAGCTTTCTTT	CASSLAARTEAFF
NA	TRBD1	TRBV7-9	TRBJ1-4	TGTGCCAGCAGCCTAATGGGACAGGGGGTTGGGGAAAAACTGTTTTTT	CASSLMGQGVGEKLFF
once	NA	TRBV19	TRBJ2-2	TGTGCCAGTAGTGCCGGGACTCAGAACACCGGGGAGCTGTTTTTT	CASSAGTQNTGELFF
NA	NA	TRBV4-1	TRBJ1-5	TGCGCCAGCAGCCAAGATGACAGTTATAGCAATCAGCCCCAGCATTTT	CASSQDDSYSNQPQHF
NA	NA	TRBV5-6	TRBJ1-1	TGTGCCAGCAGCTTGGGAGGACGGGGGAACACTGAAGCTTTCTTT	CASSLGGRGNTEAFF
NA	TRBD1	TRBV6-1	TRBJ2-7	TGTGCCAGCAGTGAAATTGTCGGGACAGGGGCTTGCGAGCAGTACTTC	CASSEIVGTGACEQYF
NA	NA	TRBV11-2	TRBJ1-1	TGTGCCAGCAGCTTAGGTACAGGTCCGAACACTGAAGCTTTCTTT	CASSLGTGPNTEAFF
NA	TRBD1	TRBV5-5	TRBJ1-5	TGTGCCAGCAGCTTTAACAGGGGGAAGGGTCAGCCCCAGCATTTT	CASSFNRGKGQPQHF
NA	NA	TRBV2	TRBJ1-6	TGTGCCAGCAGTGACGGGACACTCTCCTATAATTCACCCCTCCACTTT	CASSDGTLSYNSPLHF
NA	NA	TRBV2	TRBJ2-7	TGTGCCAGCAGTGGACAGACCTACGAGCAGTACTTC	CASSGQTYEQYF
NA	NA	TRBV19	TRBJ1-2	TGTGCCACGTCCCGGACAGACAACTATGGCTACACCTTC	CATSRTDNYGYTF
NA	NA	TRBV4-2	TRBJ2-7	TGTGCCAGCAGCCAAGGTCCAGGGGAGGAGCAGTACTTC	CASSQGPGEEQYF
NA	NA	TRBV19	TRBJ1-4	TGTGCCAGTAGTATCCAGGGTTATCGTGAAAAACTGTTTTTT	CASSIQGYREKLFF
NA	TRBD1	TRBV6-5	TRBJ1-5	TGTGCCAGCAGCCCCGGGACAGGATTCAATCAGCCCCAGCATTTT	CASSPGTGFNQPQHF
NA	NA	TRBV6-5	TRBJ2-3	TGTGCCAGCAGTTACTCGGGCAGCACAGATACGCAGTATTTT	CASSYSGSTDTQYF
NA	NA	TRBV28	TRBJ2-4	TGTGCCAGCAGTTTATGGACGGGGGTAGCCAAAAACATTCAGTACTTC	CASSLWTGVAKNIQYF
NA	NA	TRBV5-4	TRBJ2-1	TGTGCCAGCAGCCTGATAGTGGGGGGATCCTACAATGAGCAGTTCTTC	CASSLIVGGSYNEQFF
NA	TRBD2	TRBV5-4	TRBJ2-7	TGTGCCAGCAGCCCCTGGCGGGGGGGCACCTACGAGCAGTACTTC	CASSPWRGGTYEQYF
NA	NA	TRBV30	TRBJ1-5	TGTGCCTGGAGTAAGCATCGAGGCAATCAGCCCCAGCATTTT	CAWSKHRGNQPQHF
NA	NA	TRBV5-6	TRBJ1-1	TGTGCCAGCAGCGACGAAACAGGGATTGAGGGAGCTTTCTTT	CASSDETGIEGAFF
NA	NA	TRBV11-2	TRBJ2-7	TGTGCCAGCAGCCGCGGCCCCCCAGGGACCTACGAGCAGTACTTC	CASSRGPPGTYEQYF
NA	NA	TRBV6-1	TRBJ1-2	TGTGCCAGCAGTGAAATGGGGGGTCGGACTGGCTACACCTTC	CASSEMGGRTGYTF
NA	NA	TRBV5-6	TRBJ2-7	TGTGCCAGCAGCTTGGCCGGACACTACGAGCAGTACTTC	CASSLAGHYEQYF